This entry concerns a single T cell receptor (beta chain). The target of this receptor is not known. The sample comes from a study of monozygotic twins with inflammatory bowel disease (dated by TCRdb to the late 2010s). General notes on the study: In total, approximately 30 monozygotic twin pairs made up the full study: 19 Danish pairs, all IBD-discordant, plus nine German pairs, of which four were IBD-concordant and five were IBD-discordant. The search for disease-associated traits relied mainly on comparing, within discordant pairs, IBD patients with their genetically identical healthy co-twins. Each individual had, on average, about 151 000 unique TCRalpha sequences and 181 000 unique TCRbeta sequences available for analysis. The investigation overall reported the following: Distinction between different T cell subtypes could not be achieved in the analysis. Because patients received different immunosuppressive treatments, the repertoires may have picked up extra background noise and variability between individuals. Compared with healthy twins, IBD patients had fewer clonotypes in common with other individuals, a difference most pronounced in patients showing signs of disease activity. The results gave no support for a single strong signal or clonotype linked to IBD. Repertoire similarity did not differ between concordant and discordant twins, which could be due to limited statistical power. TCRbeta repertoire diversity, by inverse Simpson index, was decreased in IBD patients compared with their healthy co-twins.

From each donor, a 2.5 ml peripheral blood sample was drawn into PAXgene tubes and stored at -80 degrees C. Without T cell sorting, total RNA was isolated from whole blood using the PAXgene blood miRNA kit on an automated QIAcube. Peripheral blood from monozygotic twin pairs who were concordant or discordant for inflammatory bowel disease underwent deep TCRalpha and TCRbeta repertoire profiling using unique molecular barcoding. Smoking habits were recorded for all twin pairs, and individuals were classified as current, former or never smokers. The library was made by 5' RACE. Preparation of each TCR library used around 3.5 ug of total RNA. cDNA was synthesized with SMARTScribe reverse transcriptase in eight separate reactions per sample. During cDNA synthesis, unique molecular identifiers containing a 6-nucleotide sample barcode were introduced by template switching. TCRalpha and TCRbeta cDNA was amplified by two nested PCRs of approximately 17 and 9 cycles, with bead purification after each PCR. Before amplification, the cDNA was treated with uracil DNA-glycosylase and purified using the QIAquick PCR purification kit. In the second PCR, Illumina TruSeq-compatible adapters and sample-specific barcodes were added. TapeStation and Qubit were used to check library quality and concentration, and roughly 4.6 ng of each library was pooled. Pooled libraries were sequenced on an Illumina HiSeq2500 single-index Rapid Run with 2 x 100 bp reads and custom sequencing primers. The source study handled its data this way. MiGEC version 1.2.6 was used for UMI-based consensus assembly to correct PCR and sequencing errors. MiXCR version 2.1.1 was used for V(D)J alignment, clonotype assembly and CDR3 extraction. Gene usage, clonotype sharing and MAIT/NKT TCR abundance were normalised by analysing the top 1000, 10 000 and 20 000 clonotypes per sample. Diversity was computed as the inverse Simpson index with the vegan R package after downsampling to 27 000 UMIs. Statistical testing used paired Mann-Whitney U tests on the discordant twin pairs and applied Benjamini-Hochberg correction for multiple testing. TCRdb reprocessed the reads and lists each CDR3 protein sequence as a single entry, with no DNA. TCRdb's processing, not the authors' own work, is the source of the V and J calls. This specimen's table enumerates about 160,000 distinct CDR3 sequences. The ten top clones hold roughly 2.3% of the sample.

Counted from cysteine to phenylalanine, this CDR3 has 15 amino acids. No DNA appears here. The origin of this receptor is a human donor with ulcerative colitis or Crohn's disease, or a healthy co-twin of an affected twin (not recorded which). Material for sequencing was blood. The chain employs TRBV12-3 or TRBV12-4 and TRBJ2-1. The CDR3 protein: CASSFSWSSYNEQFF.